The entry that follows covers one T cell receptor beta chain sequence. The antigen is undetermined. The germline V gene has CDR1 MNHEY and CDR2 SVGAGI. J lost 8 bases, V lost 4 bases, and 8 bases had no gene match. This CDR3 contains 15 residues. As for the donors, each was a healthy bone marrow donor. The data were obtained in a study of cytomegalovirus exposure and HLA in healthy donors. Study-level findings and limits: When presence/absence was analysed, sequencing depth was taken to be roughly uniform across donors.

PCR involved 60 Vbeta and 13 Jbeta primers. Sequenced by immunoSEQ multiplex PCR; TCRdb stores in-frame clones only, minus some. The repertoire holds about 120,000 clones, with 75% to 90% as singletons. The source material was PBMCs. The chain couples TRBV6-5 to TRBJ1-4; 9 bases line up with TRBD1. The sequence came from a man between 40 and 49 years old in good health and CMV-seronegative. The CDR3 DNA sequence: TGTGCCAGCAGTTTCTCCGCGGGACAGGGCGAAAAACTGTTTTTT. Its translation is CASSFSAGQGEKLFF.